This entry is about one T cell receptor (beta chain). Its target is not known. One entry per CDR3 protein, called by TCRdb with MiXCR from the 5' RACE reads. The table has roughly 720,000 distinct CDR3 sequences, approximately 18% seen once. The sample originates from a study of identical twins. The CDR3 totals 16 residues. The V end was cut by 4 bases, the J end by 2 bases, with 15 bases between. Germline V gene data show CDR1 as SNHLY and CDR2 as FYNNEI. The study's findings and limits: Insertions ran lower in abundant cord blood beta clonotypes, though not in memory repertoires. Models underestimated TCR alpha sharing (out-of-frame) in monozygotic twins.

The sample was also linked to a second study, of T cells expressing NK-cell markers. That work adds: Among the experiments, several used an anti-gamma-delta TCR antibody to restrict sorting to alpha-beta TCR T cells. The leading position in the CD3+CD56-NKG2C+ fraction of a handful of donors also went to these clonotypes.

The specimen was PBMCs. The clonotype was recovered from a woman aged 18-29 years in good health. This chain joins TRBV2 and TRBJ2-1; maybe TRBD1 (6 bases). The CDR3 sequence is CASSGGRGLPYNEQFF. In DNA form, the CDR3 reads TGTGCCAGCAGTGGGGGCAGGGGCCTCCCCTACAATGAGCAGTTCTTC.